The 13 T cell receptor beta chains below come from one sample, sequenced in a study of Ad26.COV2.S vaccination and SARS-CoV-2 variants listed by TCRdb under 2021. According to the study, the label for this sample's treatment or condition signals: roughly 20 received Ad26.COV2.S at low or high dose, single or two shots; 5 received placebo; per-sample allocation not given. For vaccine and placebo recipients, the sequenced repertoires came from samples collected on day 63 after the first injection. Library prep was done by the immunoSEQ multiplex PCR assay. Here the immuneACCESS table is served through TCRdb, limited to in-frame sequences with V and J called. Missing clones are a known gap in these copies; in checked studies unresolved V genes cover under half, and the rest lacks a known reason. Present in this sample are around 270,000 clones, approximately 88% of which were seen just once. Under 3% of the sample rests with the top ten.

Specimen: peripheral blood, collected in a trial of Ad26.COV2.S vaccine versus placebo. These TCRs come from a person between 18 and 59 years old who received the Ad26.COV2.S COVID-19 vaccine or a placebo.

The CDR3 is CASSLGRRTGGDEAFF. Written as DNA, the CDR3 is TGCGCCAGCAGCTTGGGGCGCCGGACAGGGGGAGATGAAGCTTTCTTT. The gene calls are TRBV5-1 and TRBJ1-1, with 10 bases that match TRBD1. The CDR3 is made up of 16 amino acids. The V gene end was trimmed by 0 bases and the J gene end by 7 bases; junction bases not matched to a gene: 9. Per the germline V gene, CDR1 is SGHRS and CDR2 is YFSETQ.

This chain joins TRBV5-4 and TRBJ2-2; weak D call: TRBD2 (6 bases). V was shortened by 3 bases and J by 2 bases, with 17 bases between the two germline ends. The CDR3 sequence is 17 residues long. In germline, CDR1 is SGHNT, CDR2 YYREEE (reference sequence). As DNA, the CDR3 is TGTGCCAGCAGCTCGGGACTCCTTTCACCTAACACCGGGGAGCTGTTTTTT. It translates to CASSSGLLSPNTGELFF. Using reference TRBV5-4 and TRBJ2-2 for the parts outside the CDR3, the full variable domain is ETGVTQSPTHLIKTRGQQVTLRCSSQSGHNTVSWYQQALGQGPQFIFQYYREEENGRGNFPPRFSGLQFPNYSSELNVNALELDDSALYLCASSSGLLSPNTGELFFGEGSRLTVL.

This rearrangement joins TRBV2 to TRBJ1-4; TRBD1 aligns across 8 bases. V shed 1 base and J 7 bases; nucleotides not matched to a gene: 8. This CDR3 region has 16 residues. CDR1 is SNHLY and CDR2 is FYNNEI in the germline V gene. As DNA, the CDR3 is TGTGCCAGCAGTGAAGTTAAGGGGGACAGGCGTGAAAAACTGTTTTTT. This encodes CASSEVKGDRREKLFF.

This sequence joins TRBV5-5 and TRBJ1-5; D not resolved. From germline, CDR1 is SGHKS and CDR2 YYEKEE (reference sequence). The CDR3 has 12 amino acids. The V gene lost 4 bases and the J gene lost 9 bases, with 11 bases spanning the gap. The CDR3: CASSPWVGPQHF. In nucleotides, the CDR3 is TGTGCCAGCAGCCCGTGGGTTGGGCCCCAGCATTTT.

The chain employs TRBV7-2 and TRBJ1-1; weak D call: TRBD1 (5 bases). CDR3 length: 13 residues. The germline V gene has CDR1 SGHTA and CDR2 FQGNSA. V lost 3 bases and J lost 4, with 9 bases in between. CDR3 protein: CASSFGTPTEAFF. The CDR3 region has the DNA TGTGCCAGCAGCTTCGGGACGCCCACTGAAGCTTTCTTT.

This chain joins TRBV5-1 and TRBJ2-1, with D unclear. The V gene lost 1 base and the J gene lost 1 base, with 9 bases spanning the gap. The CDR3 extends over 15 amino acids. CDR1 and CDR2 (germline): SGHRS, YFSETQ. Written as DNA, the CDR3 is TGCGCCAGCAGCTTGAGTGGCGGATCCTACAATGAGCAGTTCTTC. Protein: CASSLSGGSYNEQFF.

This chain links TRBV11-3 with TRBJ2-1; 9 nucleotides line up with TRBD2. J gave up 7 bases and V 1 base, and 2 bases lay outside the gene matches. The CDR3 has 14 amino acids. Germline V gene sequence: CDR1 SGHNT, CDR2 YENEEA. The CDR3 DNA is TGTGCCAGCAGCTTAGCTAGCGGGAATAATGAGCAGTTCTTC. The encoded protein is CASSLASGNNEQFF.

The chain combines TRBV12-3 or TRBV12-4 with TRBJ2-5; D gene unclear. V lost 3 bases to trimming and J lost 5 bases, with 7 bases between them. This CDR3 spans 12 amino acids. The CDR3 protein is CASSFEGETQYF. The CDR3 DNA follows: TGTGCCAGCAGTTTCGAAGGGGAGACCCAGTACTTC.

CDR3 sequence reads: CASSPRLLLNTGELFF. CDR3 bases: TGTGCCAGCAGTCCCCGGCTGCTCTTGAACACCGGGGAGCTGTTTTTT. The chain carries TRBV6-2 or TRBV6-3 and TRBJ2-2; D not resolved. This CDR3 is 16 amino acids long. Germline V gives CDR1 MNHEY, CDR2 SVGEGT. V was trimmed by 5 bases and J by 1 base, leaving 14 bases between them.

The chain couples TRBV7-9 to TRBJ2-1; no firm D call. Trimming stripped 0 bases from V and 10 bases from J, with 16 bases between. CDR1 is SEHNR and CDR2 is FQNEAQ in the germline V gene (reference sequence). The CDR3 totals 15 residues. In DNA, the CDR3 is TGTGCCAGCAGCTTAGCGTCGGCAGCGTTCCGGGAGCAGTTCTTC. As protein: CASSLASAAFREQFF.

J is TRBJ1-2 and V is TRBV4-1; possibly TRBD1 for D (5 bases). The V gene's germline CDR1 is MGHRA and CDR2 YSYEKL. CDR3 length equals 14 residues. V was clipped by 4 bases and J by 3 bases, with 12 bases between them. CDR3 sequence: CASSPAGVDYGYTF. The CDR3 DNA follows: TGCGCCAGCAGCCCGGCGGGGGTAGACTATGGCTACACCTTC.

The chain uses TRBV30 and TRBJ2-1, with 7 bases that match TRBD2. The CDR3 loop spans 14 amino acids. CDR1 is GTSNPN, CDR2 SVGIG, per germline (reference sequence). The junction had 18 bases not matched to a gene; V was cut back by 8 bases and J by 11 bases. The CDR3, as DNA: TGTGCCGTAGTAGGCGGGGGTACTACTATGCAGCAGTTCTTC. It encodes CAVVGGGTTMQQFF.

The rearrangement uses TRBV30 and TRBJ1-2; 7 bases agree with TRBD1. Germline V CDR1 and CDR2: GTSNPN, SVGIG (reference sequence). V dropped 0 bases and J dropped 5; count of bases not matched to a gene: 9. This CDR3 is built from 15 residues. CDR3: CAWSVMGQPFYGYTF. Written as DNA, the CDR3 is TGTGCCTGGAGTGTAATGGGACAGCCCTTTTATGGCTACACCTTC. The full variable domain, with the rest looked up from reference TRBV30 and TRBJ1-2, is SQTIHQWPATLVQPVGSPLSLECTVEGTSNPNLYWYRQAAGRGLQLLFYSVGIGQISSEVPQNLSASRPQDRQFILSSKKLLLSDSGFYLCAWSVMGQPFYGYTFGSGTRLTVV.